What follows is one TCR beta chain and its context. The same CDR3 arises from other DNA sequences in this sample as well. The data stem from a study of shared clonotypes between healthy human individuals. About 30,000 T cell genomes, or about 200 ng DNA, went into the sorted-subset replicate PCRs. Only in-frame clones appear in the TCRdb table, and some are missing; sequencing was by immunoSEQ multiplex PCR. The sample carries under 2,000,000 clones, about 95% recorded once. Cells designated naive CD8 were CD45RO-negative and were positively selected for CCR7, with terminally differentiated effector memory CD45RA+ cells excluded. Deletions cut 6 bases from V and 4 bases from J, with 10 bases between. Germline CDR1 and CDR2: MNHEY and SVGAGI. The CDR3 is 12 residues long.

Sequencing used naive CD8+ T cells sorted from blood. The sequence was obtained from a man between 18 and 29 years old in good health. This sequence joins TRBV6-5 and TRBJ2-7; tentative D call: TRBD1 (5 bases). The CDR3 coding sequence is TGTGCCAGCAGCCCAGGGTTTTACGAGCAGTACTTC. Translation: CASSPGFYEQYF.